The present TCR beta chain was sequenced within a study of CD8+CD57+ T cells in acquired aplastic anemia (dated by TCRdb to between 2018 and 2020). Concerning the study at large: A mean of about 3.2 ug of DNA, ranging from roughly 0.19 to 30 ug, was extracted from sorted CD4+ and CD8+ cells. CD8+CD57+ expansion was defined as frequency above the mean frequency observed in healthy subjects.

Genomic DNA served as template for TCR beta VDJ combination and CDR3 sequence profiling. TCR repertoire sequencing was run on an Illumina HiSeq 2000. In the original analysis: Repertoires were assessed using TRBV/TRBJ rearrangement plots, CDR3 size and DJ length profiles, and Simpson's diversity index. Whichever DNA sequence was most abundant in the deep sequencing data was defined as the immunodominant clone. CDR3 amino acid sequences were checked for sharing across subjects and were also compared against the VDJdb database and published repertoires. TCRdb applied fastp at Q25 and MiXCR to the public reads, then kept only in-frame beta chains. A single entry per CDR3 protein holds the most common genes and DNA from its merged rows. These V and J calls originate from TCRdb's pipeline instead of the authors' own analysis. The sample yields about 180,000 distinct CDR3 sequences; around 63% were counted once. Together, the top ten hold approximately 42% of the sample.

As regards this clonotype: Its antigen has not been determined. Per-nucleotide qualities are absent, and no much larger clonotype sits a single base away.

From its cysteine to its phenylalanine, the CDR3 spans 16 amino acids. The kept DNA is CDR3 alone, 48 bases in frame from the first base. V trim: 1 base; J trim: 7 bases; unmatched bases: 9. The germline V gene gives CDR1 as SGHTA and CDR2 as FQGNSA. Findings and caveats that apply to the study as a whole: Roughly 31 CD8+ CDR3 sequences were shared between patients and controls but appeared highly expressed in patients and within their immunodominant clones. No significant difference in CD8+ Simpson's diversity was found between patients and healthy controls (P=0.060).

Patients chosen for sequencing had shown expansion of CD8+CD57+ cells by flow cytometry. All patients had severe acquired aplastic anemia diagnosed by International Study of Aplastic Anemia and Agranulocytosis and Camitta criteria. Patients had received no therapy at the time of blood sampling. In this study, sorted CD4+ and CD8+ T cells from the blood of healthy subjects and of severe aplastic anemia patients had their TCR repertoires deep-sequenced. In the USA, patient enrollment took place under clinicaltrials.gov protocols 00001620, 01623167, 00001397, 00071045, 00081523 and 00961064. Ficoll-Paque density gradient centrifugation was used to isolate peripheral blood mononuclear cells. Before DNA extraction, CD4+ and CD8+ T cells were sorted with FACS or magnetic beads.

This sequence originates from a human donor with aplastic anemia. The sample was sorted CD4+, CD8+, or CD8+CD57+ T cells (not recorded which) from PBMCs. The chain is encoded by TRBV7-2 joined to TRBJ1-4, and 7 junctional nucleotides match TRBD1. CDR3 loop: CASSLEKQGYIEKLFF. The nucleotide sequence is given as TGTGCCAGCAGCTTAGAGAAACAGGGGTATATTGAAAAACTGTTTTTT.